These 23 T cell receptor beta chains originate from one sample sequenced in a study of blood T cell repertoires in COVID-19. TCRdb's table, derived via immunoSEQ multiplex PCR, lists solely in-frame clones and lacks some. Of 300,000 to 400,000 clones listed, roughly nine tenths are singletons. The sequencing input was PBMCs or T cells enriched from blood (not recorded which). The receptors come from a man in his 60s who had recovered from COVID-19.

This clone was counted once. The genes are TRBV29-1 and TRBJ2-3, with TRBD2 as a possible D gene (5 bases). CDR1 and CDR2 (germline): SQVTM, ANQGSEA. CDR3 length: 13 amino acids. Trimming left V 5 bases short and J 4 bases short, with 13 bases between. The chain's CDR3 is CSVRGSRSDTQYF. CDR3 bases: TGCAGCGTTCGTGGGAGTCGGTCAGATACGCAGTATTTT.

This sequence joins TRBV25-1 and TRBJ1-4, with D tentatively TRBD1 (5 bases). Germline loops: CDR1 MGHDK, CDR2 SYGVNS. The CDR3 contains 17 residues. The V end was cut by 2 bases, the J end by 5 bases, with 18 bases between. The CDR3 nucleotides read TGTGCCAGCAGTGAACGGGCGGTCGGGGGAGGGAATGAAAAACTGTTTTTT. Encoded protein: CASSERAVGGGNEKLFF.

This chain uses TRBV28 with TRBJ2-1, with a tentative D call TRBD2 (6 bases). V was shortened by 5 bases and J by 9 bases, with 17 bases between the two germline ends. CDR3 length: 14 residues. Germline-derived CDR1 and CDR2 are MDHEN and SYDVKM. CDR3 DNA sequence: TGTGCCAGCAGTCTAGGCGGGGTAAGAAGTGAGCAGTTCTTC. Translation gives CASSLGGVRSEQFF.

This rearrangement joins TRBV11-3 to TRBJ2-3; D perhaps matches TRBD1 (6 bases). Germline CDR1 and CDR2: SGHNT and YENEEA. Trimming pared 2 bases from V and 6 bases from J, leaving 15 bases between. The CDR3 is 15 residues long. CDR3 amino acids: CASSLPRTAKDTQYF. The CDR3 region has the DNA TGTGCCAGCAGCTTACCTCGGACAGCAAAGGATACGCAGTATTTT. The whole variable domain, filled in from reference TRBV11-3 and TRBJ2-3, reads EAGVVQSPRYKIIEKKQPVAFWCNPISGHNTLYWYLQNLGQGPELLIRYENEEAVDDSQLPKDRFSAERLKGVDSTLKIQPAELGDSAVYLCASSLPRTAKDTQYFGPGTRLTVL.

The chain links TRBV2 to TRBJ2-3; D call uncertain. The V end was cut by 2 bases, the J end by 2 bases, with 8 bases between. Germline CDR1 is SNHLY and CDR2 is FYNNEI. The CDR3 has 14 amino acids. This CDR3 is CASSEQRNTDTQYF. The CDR3 coding sequence is TGTGCCAGCAGTGAACAGCGAAACACAGATACGCAGTATTTT.

V and J are TRBV7-9 and TRBJ2-1; 11 positions agree with TRBD1. The trim removed 5 bases at V and 8 bases at J, leaving 5 bases unmatched. The CDR3 covers 14 residues. Germline V gene sequence: CDR1 SEHNR, CDR2 FQNEAQ (reference sequence). In DNA, the CDR3 is TGTGCCAGCAGCCCAAGGACAGGGGGCTATGAGCAGTTCTTC. It specifies CASSPRTGGYEQFF.

J is TRBJ2-7 and V is TRBV5-5; D is possibly TRBD1 (6 bases). This CDR3 region has 13 residues. From germline, CDR1 is SGHKS and CDR2 YYEKEE (reference sequence). Trimming took off 5 bases at V and 1 base at J, with 10 bases between the two ends. CDR3 DNA: TGTGCCAGCAGTGGAACAGGGTCCTACGAGCAGTACTTC. Its protein is CASSGTGSYEQYF.

The rearrangement links TRBV29-1 to TRBJ2-3; a weak D match, TRBD2 (6 bases). The V end lost 4 bases, the J end lost 0 bases, and 11 bases lay between the germline ends. This CDR3 contains 14 residues. Germline lookup yields CDR1 SQVTM and CDR2 ANQGSEA. The CDR3: CSVVLAPSTDTQYF. The CDR3 DNA sequence: TGCAGCGTTGTTCTAGCGCCTAGCACAGATACGCAGTATTTT.

This chain joins TRBV2 and TRBJ1-2; D perhaps matches TRBD1 (6 bases). V shed 1 base and J shed 8 bases, with 11 bases lying between them. Germline CDR1 reads SNHLY; CDR2 reads FYNNEI. The length of the CDR3 is 13 residues. CDR3 residues: CASSEGGRWGYTF. The CDR3 DNA reads as TGTGCCAGCAGTGAAGGGGGGCGTTGGGGCTACACCTTC.

The V and J genes are TRBV5-1 and TRBJ2-1; D is possibly TRBD2 (5 bases). Germline V gene data show CDR1 as SGHRS and CDR2 as YFSETQ. There are 12 residues in the CDR3. V gave up 3 bases and J gave up 6 bases, with 7 bases separating them. CDR3: CASSWTVNEQFF. For the CDR3, the DNA is TGCGCCAGCAGCTGGACTGTCAATGAGCAGTTCTTC. The full variable domain, completed using reference TRBV5-1 and TRBJ2-1, is KAGVTQTPRYLIKTRGQQVTLSCSPISGHRSVSWYQQTPGQGLQFLFEYFSETQRNKGNFPGRFSGRQFSNSRSEMNVSTLELGDSALYLCASSWTVNEQFFGPGTRLTVL.

CDR3 DNA sequence: TGTGCCAGCAGAGAGACTCAGGGCACCGAGCAGTACTTC. It codes for CASRETQGTEQYF. V and J are TRBV12-3 or TRBV12-4 and TRBJ2-7; perhaps TRBD1 as D (5 bases). This CDR3 has 13 residues. V dropped 6 bases and J dropped 6 bases, with 15 bases sitting between them.

V gene TRBV6-5 combines with J gene TRBJ1-2; D ambiguous. The CDR3 loop spans 16 amino acids. Per the germline V gene, CDR1 is MNHEY and CDR2 is SVGAGI. V was trimmed by 3 bases and J by 7 bases, leaving 21 bases between them. The CDR3 sequence: CASSYEATVLTPGYTF. CDR3 nucleotides: TGTGCCAGCAGTTATGAAGCAACAGTCCTTACTCCTGGCTACACCTTC.

This chain joins TRBV19 and TRBJ2-7, with 15 nucleotides matching TRBD2. The CDR3 is 16 residues long. V was clipped by 7 bases and J by 4 bases; unmatched bases: 8. The germline V gene has CDR1 LNHDA and CDR2 SQIVND (reference sequence). Here the CDR3 reads CASTTSGLAGGYEQYF. CDR3 in DNA: TGTGCCAGTACCACCTCGGGACTAGCGGGGGGATACGAGCAGTACTTC.

The rearrangement uses TRBV19 and TRBJ2-1; a weak D match, TRBD2 (5 bases). The CDR3 has 13 amino acids. Trimming shortened V by 4 bases and J by 7 bases, and 11 bases separated the two germline ends. Germline CDR1 LNHDA, CDR2 SQIVND (reference sequence). DNA for the CDR3: TGTGCCAGTAGTACGGTAGCGCAAAATGAGCAGTTCTTC. Protein product: CASSTVAQNEQFF. The variable domain in full, with the rest retrieved from reference TRBV19 and TRBJ2-1, is DGGITQSPKYLFRKEGQNVTLSCEQNLNHDAMYWYRQDPGQGLRLIYYSQIVNDFQKGDIAEGYSVSREKKESFPLTVTSAQKNPTAFYLCASSTVAQNEQFFGPGTRLTVL.

J is TRBJ2-2 and V is TRBV28, with TRBD1 matching 7 bases. V lost 6 bases, J lost 4 bases, and 2 bases stayed unmatched. Germline V gives CDR1 MDHEN, CDR2 SYDVKM. The CDR3 runs 13 residues. The CDR3 loop reads CASRPGGTGELFF. The CDR3 nucleotides read TGTGCCAGCAGGCCAGGGGGCACCGGGGAGCTGTTTTTT.

The rearrangement joins TRBV7-3 to TRBJ2-5, with 9 positions matching TRBD1. Per germline, CDR1 SGHTA and CDR2 FQGTGA. Losses at the gene ends were 5 bases for V and 3 bases for J; bases not matched to a gene: 7. CDR3 length: 15 residues. CDR3 sequence (DNA): TGTGCCAGCAGCCAAGGCCGGGACAGGGAAGAGACCCAGTACTTC. This encodes CASSQGRDREETQYF.

This chain connects TRBV5-1 to TRBJ1-5; no definite D call. Germline V gives CDR1 SGHRS, CDR2 YFSETQ. CDR3 size: 14 residues. Between the trimmed V and J ends, which lost 4 bases and 7 bases, there was a span of 15 bases. The CDR3 sequence: CASSPGQVEQPQHF. The CDR3 DNA follows: TGCGCCAGCAGCCCCGGCCAGGTAGAGCAGCCCCAGCATTTT.

The gene calls are TRBV12-3 or TRBV12-4 and TRBJ2-7; TRBD1 might be the D (5 bases). The CDR3 runs 13 residues. Trimming cost V 3 bases and J 8 bases, with 14 bases left between them. CDR3 protein: CASSFEQAGKQYF. The CDR3 nucleotides read TGTGCCAGCAGTTTCGAACAGGCTGGGAAGCAGTACTTC.

The V call is TRBV6-1, the J call TRBJ1-4, with 7 bases that match TRBD1. This CDR3 has 15 amino acids. CDR1 and CDR2 (germline): MNHNS, SASEGT. Trimming at V came to 0 bases and at J to 6 bases, leaving 4 bases not matched to a gene. The CDR3 nucleotides read TGTGCCAGCAGTGAAGCAGGGGGCTCTTATGAAAAACTGTTTTTT. Translating gives CASSEAGGSYEKLFF.

This chain links TRBV9 with TRBJ2-1; possibly TRBD2 for D (5 bases). The length of the CDR3 is 15 residues. Trimming removed 4 bases from V and 5 bases from J, with 16 bases in between. Germline values: CDR1 SGDLS, CDR2 YYNGEE. CDR3 amino acids: CASSSRGLAHNEQFF. In DNA form, the CDR3 reads TGTGCCAGCAGCTCCCGTGGTCTAGCCCACAATGAGCAGTTCTTC.

CDR3 in amino acids: CAWRAGGSNSPLHF. The CDR3 DNA reads TGTGCCTGGAGAGCAGGCGGGTCGAATTCACCCCTCCACTTT. The rearrangement links TRBV30 to TRBJ1-6; no definite D call. CDR3 size: 14 residues. Germline V gene lookup returns CDR1 GTSNPN and CDR2 SVGIG (reference sequence). The V end was cut by 3 bases, the J end by 7 bases, with 13 bases between.

The gene calls are TRBV18 and TRBJ2-3; TRBD2 matches 7 bases. Germline V lookup: CDR1 KGHSH, CDR2 LQKENI. The ends lost 2 bases at V and 0 bases at J; junction bases unmatched: 14. This CDR3 region has 19 residues. The CDR3 coding sequence is TGTGCCAGCTCACCAATTAGTTTGACGGGAGGAGGGAGCACAGATACGCAGTATTTT. It specifies CASSPISLTGGGSTDTQYF.

The V and J genes are TRBV27 and TRBJ1-5, with 7 nucleotides matching TRBD1. The CDR3 has 13 residues. Germline V gene data show CDR1 as MNHEY and CDR2 as SMNVEV (reference sequence). V lost 6 bases to trimming and J lost 5 bases; unmatched junction nucleotides: 4. CDR3 loop: CASRQGVYQPQHF. CDR3 DNA: TGTGCCAGCAGGCAGGGGGTATATCAGCCCCAGCATTTT.